Below, 3 T cell receptor beta chains from the same sample are listed, as sequenced in a study of blood T cell repertoires in COVID-19. Clones were read by immunoSEQ multiplex PCR, and TCRdb kept only the in-frame ones, dropping some. The sample holds under 250,000 clones, roughly 82% seen once. Sequenced: peripheral blood. These receptors came from a man in his fifties with active or convalescent COVID-19.

This clone was observed once. The same CDR3 arises from other DNA sequences in this sample as well. The chain links TRBV18 to TRBJ1-1; D not resolved. There are 13 residues in the CDR3. Germline V gene lookup returns CDR1 KGHSH and CDR2 LQKENI. The ends were cut back, 2 bases at V and 0 bases at J, with 4 bases in the middle. The CDR3 DNA is TGTGCCAGCTCACCAACTGTGAACACTGAAGCTTTCTTT. Its protein is CASSPTVNTEAFF.

This chain uses TRBV6-1 with TRBJ1-1; D remains unclear. Trimming took off 2 bases at V and 2 bases at J, with 15 bases between the two ends. The CDR3 is made up of 16 amino acids. Germline V lookup: CDR1 MNHNS, CDR2 SASEGT. The CDR3 spells CASSEYFSRGNTEAFF. CDR3 DNA: TGTGCCAGCAGTGAATATTTTAGTCGGGGAAACACTGAAGCTTTCTTT.

The rearrangement joins TRBV2 to TRBJ1-1; D gene uncertain. The CDR3 sequence is 12 residues long. Germline lookup yields CDR1 SNHLY and CDR2 FYNNEI. The V end lost 4 bases, the J end lost 11 bases, and 14 bases lay between the germline ends. CDR3 residues: CASSVLTAGAFF. CDR3 DNA: TGTGCCAGCAGTGTCCTGACCGCGGGGGCTTTCTTT.